This T cell receptor beta chain stems from a study of T cells in Graves' hyperthyroidism and ophthalmopathy. The CDR3 runs 14 residues. The J segment lost 3 bases and the V segment lost 6 bases, leaving 8 bases of the junction unmatched. Germline lookup yields CDR1 MDHEN and CDR2 SYDVKM. TCR beta CDR3 regions were amplified from RNA transcripts. In the first-round RT-PCR of the TCR CDR3, the HTBI primer set was used. TCRdb itself ran the multiplex PCR reads through MiXCR, one entry per CDR3 protein. Of 640,000 or so distinct CDR3 sequences in the sample, about 15% are singletons; the top ten hold approximately 4.3%. This clonotype has at least ten counts.

The source material was blood. The receptor was derived from a woman in her 40s with Graves' ophthalmopathy. The chain couples TRBV28 to TRBJ2-7; 7 bases match TRBD1. The CDR3 spells CASRPRQGNYEQYF. CDR3 bases: TGTGCCAGCAGACCTCGACAGGGAAACTACGAGCAGTACTTC.